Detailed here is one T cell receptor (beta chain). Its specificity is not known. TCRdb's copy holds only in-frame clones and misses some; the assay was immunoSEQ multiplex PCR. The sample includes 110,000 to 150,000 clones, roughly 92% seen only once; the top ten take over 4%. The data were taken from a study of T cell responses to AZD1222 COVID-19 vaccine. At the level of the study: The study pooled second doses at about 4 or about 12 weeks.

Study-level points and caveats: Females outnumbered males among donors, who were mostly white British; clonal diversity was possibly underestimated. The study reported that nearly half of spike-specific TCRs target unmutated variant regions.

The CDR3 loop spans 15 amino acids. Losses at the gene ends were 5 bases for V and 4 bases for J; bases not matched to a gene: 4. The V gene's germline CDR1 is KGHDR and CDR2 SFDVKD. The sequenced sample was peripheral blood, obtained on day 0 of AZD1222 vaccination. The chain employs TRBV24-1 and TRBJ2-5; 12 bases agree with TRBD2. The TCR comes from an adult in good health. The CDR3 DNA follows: TGTGCCACCAGTGCTACGGGACTAGCGGGAGAGACCCAGTACTTC. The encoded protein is CATSATGLAGETQYF.